A selection of T cell receptor beta chains follows, all from one sample in a study of blood T cell repertoires in COVID-19. Profiled with immunoSEQ multiplex PCR; TCRdb holds only in-frame clones, not every one. The sample contains some 200,000 clones, around 84% of which appear only once. Material: peripheral blood. These receptors came from a human donor in a cohort sampled during active COVID-19. CDR3s include the opening cysteine and the closing phenylalanine or tryptophan. Rows give clone size only sometimes, using once, few, many, or a class for an expanded clone.

clone_size,j_call,v_call,cdr3_aa
.,TRBJ1-1,TRBV11-3,CASSLTGGNRDTEAFF
.,TRBJ2-1,TRBV15,CATSRAFGGTYNEQFF
.,TRBJ2-1,TRBV11-3,CASSRGYEQFF
.,TRBJ1-5,TRBV6-1,CASSEGAGNQPQHF
.,TRBJ1-2,TRBV18,CASSPQRDRGTFNYGYTF
.,TRBJ2-2,TRBV5-5,CASSETIGELFF
.,TRBJ1-2,TRBV7-9,CASSSSTTGYTF
.,TRBJ1-2,TRBV6-5,CASSLQGTTTGYTF
once,TRBJ1-2,TRBV18,CASSPLQGGDNYGYTF
few,TRBJ1-6,TRBV5-4,CASSLQGRTSPLHF
.,TRBJ1-2,TRBV5-1,CASSYGLRDYGYTF
.,TRBJ1-4,TRBV7-8,CASSLGWGQGKRPTNEKLFF
.,TRBJ2-2,TRBV10-3,CAITGLQGTGELFF
few,TRBJ2-7,TRBV2,CASSPVLVTDYEQYF
many,TRBJ1-1,TRBV6-4,CASSAGDGNTEAFF
once,TRBJ2-7,TRBV9,CASSVGRSPYEQYF
.,TRBJ1-1,TRBV18,CASSPSSRGADTEAFF
.,TRBJ1-5,TRBV7-2,CASNHGTGRNQPQHF
once,TRBJ2-7,TRBV3-1/TRBV3-2,CASSQTSGRYEQYF
.,TRBJ2-7,TRBV5-1,CASSSSIGTGPAKGYEQYF
.,TRBJ2-7,TRBV29-1,CSVEGGGREQYF
.,TRBJ2-1,TRBV24-1,CATGTSSYNEQFF
.,TRBJ2-3,TRBV6-5,CASSQTSGIYPAQYF
few,TRBJ1-1,TRBV10-3,CAISDPGQQNTEAFF
.,TRBJ1-1,TRBV7-9,CASSVRGEAFF
.,TRBJ2-1,TRBV5-1,CASSLLIGLNTGNEQFF
.,TRBJ2-3,TRBV11-2,CASRRTWGATQYF
once,TRBJ2-7,TRBV18,CASRYDRTYEQYF
.,TRBJ1-1,TRBV7-8,CASSAGTGMLGTEAFF
few,TRBJ2-1,TRBV9,CASSVGGGRANEQFF
.,TRBJ2-7,TRBV11-2,CASSTYRGFHEQYF
.,TRBJ2-3,TRBV2,CASSVRSGPGGSDTQYF
.,TRBJ2-7,TRBV18,CASSPAGAYEQYF
.,TRBJ2-2,TRBV27,CASSLYLPSTSGYTGELFF
.,TRBJ1-3,TRBV18,CASSPDSPSGNTIYF
once,TRBJ1-4,TRBV19,CASRPTDRGSEKLFF
.,TRBJ1-3,TRBV27,CASSLSRSRGNTIYF